This TCR beta chain came from a study of a mutant IDH1 vaccine in newly diagnosed glioma. General study results and limits: Changes in top peripheral clonotypes did not appear linked to pseudoprogression. Immune responses arising from the vaccine appeared in approximately 92% of patients.

The assay was immunoSEQ multiplex PCR, and TCRdb's table has in-frame clones only and misses some. Of under 70,000 clones detected, under 90% appear once; the ten largest clones hold 10% to 15%. Concerning this clone: Antigen: not known.

Regarding time point: week 23, last vaccination. Each dose delivered 300 ug of mutant IDH1 20-mer peptide subcutaneously with imiquimod. Germline CDR1 MNHEY, CDR2 SVGAGI. V shed 0 bases and J shed 4 bases, with 9 bases lying between them. The CDR3 totals 14 residues. The rearrangement joins TRBV6-5 to TRBJ1-2; D is perhaps TRBD1 (5 bases). The receptor was derived from a man aged 18 to 30 with glioma. The specimen comprised PBMCs, sampled from a glioma patient whose treatment included an IDH1 peptide vaccine. For the CDR3, the DNA is TGTGCCAGCAGTTACTCCGCCAGGGTCTATGGCTACACCTTC. Translating gives CASSYSARVYGYTF.